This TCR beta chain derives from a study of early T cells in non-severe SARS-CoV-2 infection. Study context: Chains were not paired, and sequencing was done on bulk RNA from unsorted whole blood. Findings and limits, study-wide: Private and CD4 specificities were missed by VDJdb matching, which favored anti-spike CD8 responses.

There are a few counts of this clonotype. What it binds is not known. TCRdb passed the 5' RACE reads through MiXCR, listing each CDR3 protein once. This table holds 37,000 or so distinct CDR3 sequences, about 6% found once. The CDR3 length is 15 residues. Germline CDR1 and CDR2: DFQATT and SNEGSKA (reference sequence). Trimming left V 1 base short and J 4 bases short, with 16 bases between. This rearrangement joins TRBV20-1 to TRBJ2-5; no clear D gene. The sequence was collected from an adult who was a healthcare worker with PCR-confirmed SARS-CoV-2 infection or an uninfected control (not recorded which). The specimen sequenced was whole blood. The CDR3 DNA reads TGCAGTGCTAGAGTTGGCTGTTTTTCCCGAGAGACCCAGTACTTC. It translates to CSARVGCFSRETQYF.